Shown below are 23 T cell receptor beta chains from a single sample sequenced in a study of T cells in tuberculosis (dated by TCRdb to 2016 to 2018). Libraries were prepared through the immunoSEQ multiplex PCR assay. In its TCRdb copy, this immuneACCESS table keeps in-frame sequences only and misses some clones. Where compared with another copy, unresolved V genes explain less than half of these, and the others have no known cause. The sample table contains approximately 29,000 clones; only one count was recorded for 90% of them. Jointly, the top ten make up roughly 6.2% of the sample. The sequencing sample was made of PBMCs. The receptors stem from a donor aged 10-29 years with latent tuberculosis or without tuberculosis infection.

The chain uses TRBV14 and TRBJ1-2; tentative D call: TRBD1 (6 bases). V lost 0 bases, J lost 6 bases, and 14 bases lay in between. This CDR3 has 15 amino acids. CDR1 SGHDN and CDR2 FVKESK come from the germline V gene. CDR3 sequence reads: CASSQDLRGHHGYTF. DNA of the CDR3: TGTGCCAGCAGCCAAGATCTCCGGGGACACCATGGCTACACCTTC.

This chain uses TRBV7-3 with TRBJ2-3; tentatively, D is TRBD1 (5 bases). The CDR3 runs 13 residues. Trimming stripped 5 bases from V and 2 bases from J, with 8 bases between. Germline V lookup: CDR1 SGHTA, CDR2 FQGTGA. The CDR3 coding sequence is TGTGCCAGCAGCCCAGGGCCCACAGATACGCAGTATTTT. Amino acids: CASSPGPTDTQYF.

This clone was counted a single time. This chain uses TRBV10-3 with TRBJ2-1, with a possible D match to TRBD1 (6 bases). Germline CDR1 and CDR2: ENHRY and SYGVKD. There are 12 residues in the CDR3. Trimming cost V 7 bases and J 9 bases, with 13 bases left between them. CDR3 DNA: TGTGCCATCATTTCAGGGGATGGTGAGCAGTTCTTC. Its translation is CAIISGDGEQFF.

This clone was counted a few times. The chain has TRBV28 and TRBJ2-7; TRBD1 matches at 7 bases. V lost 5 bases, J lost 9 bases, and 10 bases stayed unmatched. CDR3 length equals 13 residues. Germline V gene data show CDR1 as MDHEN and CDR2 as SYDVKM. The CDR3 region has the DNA TGTGCCAGCAGTCGGGATGGGACAGACGGGCAGTACTTC. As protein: CASSRDGTDGQYF.

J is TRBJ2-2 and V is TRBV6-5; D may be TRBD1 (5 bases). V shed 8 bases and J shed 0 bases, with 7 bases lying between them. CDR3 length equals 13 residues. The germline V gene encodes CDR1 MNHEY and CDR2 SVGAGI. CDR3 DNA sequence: TGTGCCAGCTCCAGGGCGAACACCGGGGAGCTGTTTTTT. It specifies CASSRANTGELFF.

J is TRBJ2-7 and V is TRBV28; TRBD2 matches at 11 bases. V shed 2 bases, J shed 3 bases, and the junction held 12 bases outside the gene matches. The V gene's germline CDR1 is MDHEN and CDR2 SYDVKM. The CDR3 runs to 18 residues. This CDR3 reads CASSLVSGTSGWDYEQYF. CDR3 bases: TGTGCCAGCAGTTTAGTATCCGGGACTAGCGGTTGGGACTACGAGCAGTACTTC.

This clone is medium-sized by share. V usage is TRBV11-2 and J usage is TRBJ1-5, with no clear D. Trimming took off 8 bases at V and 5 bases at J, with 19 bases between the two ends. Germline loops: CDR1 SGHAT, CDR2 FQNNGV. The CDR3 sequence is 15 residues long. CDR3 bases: TGTGCCAGCCGTAACTTCCCGGCAGGTTATCAGCCCCAGCATTTT. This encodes CASRNFPAGYQPQHF. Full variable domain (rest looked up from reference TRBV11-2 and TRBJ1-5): EAGVAQSPRYKIIEKRQSVAFWCNPISGHATLYWYQQILGQGPKLLIQFQNNGVVDDSQLPKDRFSAERLKGVDSTLKIQPAKLEDSAVYLCASRNFPAGYQPQHFGDGTRLSIL.

The CDR3 nucleotides read TGCGCCAGCAGTGAGACTCACCGAGTCGAGCAGTACTTC. It specifies CASSETHRVEQYF. This chain links TRBV10-1 with TRBJ2-7; D uncertain. CDR3 length: 13 amino acids. V lost 2 bases and J 6 bases, leaving 11 bases between the germline ends. The germline V gene has CDR1 WNHNN and CDR2 SYGVQD (reference sequence).

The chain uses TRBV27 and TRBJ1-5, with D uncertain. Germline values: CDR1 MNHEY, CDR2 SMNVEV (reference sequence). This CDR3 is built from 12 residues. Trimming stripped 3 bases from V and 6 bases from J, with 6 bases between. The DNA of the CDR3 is TGTGCCAGCAGTTTTGAGGGTCAGCCCCAGCATTTT. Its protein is CASSFEGQPQHF.

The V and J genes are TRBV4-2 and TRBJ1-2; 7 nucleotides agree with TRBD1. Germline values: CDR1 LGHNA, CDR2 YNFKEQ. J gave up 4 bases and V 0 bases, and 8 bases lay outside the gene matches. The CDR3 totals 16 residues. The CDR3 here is CASSQDDPTGTYGYTF. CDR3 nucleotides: TGTGCCAGCAGCCAAGATGATCCGACAGGGACCTATGGCTACACCTTC.

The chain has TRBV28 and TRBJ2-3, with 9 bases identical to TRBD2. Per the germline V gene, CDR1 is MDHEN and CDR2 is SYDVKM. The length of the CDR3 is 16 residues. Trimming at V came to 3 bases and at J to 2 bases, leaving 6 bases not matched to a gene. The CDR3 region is CASSLSSGGFTDTQYF. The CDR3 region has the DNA TGTGCCAGCAGTTTGAGTAGCGGGGGATTCACAGATACGCAGTATTTT.

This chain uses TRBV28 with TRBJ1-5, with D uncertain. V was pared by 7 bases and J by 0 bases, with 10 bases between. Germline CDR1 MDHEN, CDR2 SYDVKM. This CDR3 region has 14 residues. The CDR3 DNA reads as TGTGCCAGCAAGAGAGAGTATAGCAATCAGCCCCAGCATTTT. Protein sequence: CASKREYSNQPQHF.

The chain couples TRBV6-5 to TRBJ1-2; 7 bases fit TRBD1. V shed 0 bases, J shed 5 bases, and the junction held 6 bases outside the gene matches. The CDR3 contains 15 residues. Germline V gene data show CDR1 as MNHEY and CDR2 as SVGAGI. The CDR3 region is CASSYSGTESYGYTF. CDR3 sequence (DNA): TGTGCCAGCAGTTACTCTGGGACAGAAAGTTATGGCTACACCTTC.

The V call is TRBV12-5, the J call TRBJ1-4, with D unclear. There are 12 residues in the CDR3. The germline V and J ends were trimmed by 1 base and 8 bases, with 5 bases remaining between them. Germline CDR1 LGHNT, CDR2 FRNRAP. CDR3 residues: CASGLAPEKLFF. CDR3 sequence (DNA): TGTGCTAGTGGTTTGGCCCCAGAAAAACTGTTTTTT.

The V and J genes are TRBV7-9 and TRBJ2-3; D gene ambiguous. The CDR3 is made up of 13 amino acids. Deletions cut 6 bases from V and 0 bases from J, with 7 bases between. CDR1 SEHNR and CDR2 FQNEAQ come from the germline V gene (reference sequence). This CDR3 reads CASRLESTDTQYF. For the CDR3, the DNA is TGTGCCAGCAGGCTTGAGAGCACAGATACGCAGTATTTT.

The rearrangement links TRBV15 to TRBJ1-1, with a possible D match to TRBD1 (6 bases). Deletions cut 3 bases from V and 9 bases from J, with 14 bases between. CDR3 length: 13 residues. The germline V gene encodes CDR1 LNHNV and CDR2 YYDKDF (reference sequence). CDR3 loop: CATSSGRGPKAFF. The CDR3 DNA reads TGTGCCACCAGCAGTGGCAGGGGCCCTAAAGCTTTCTTT.

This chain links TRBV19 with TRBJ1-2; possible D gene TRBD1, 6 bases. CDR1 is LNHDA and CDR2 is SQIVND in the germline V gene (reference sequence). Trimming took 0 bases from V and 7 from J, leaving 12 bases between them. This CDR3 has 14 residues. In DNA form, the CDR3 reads TGTGCCAGTAGTATAGATGTAGGGGGAATTGGCTACACCTTC. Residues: CASSIDVGGIGYTF.

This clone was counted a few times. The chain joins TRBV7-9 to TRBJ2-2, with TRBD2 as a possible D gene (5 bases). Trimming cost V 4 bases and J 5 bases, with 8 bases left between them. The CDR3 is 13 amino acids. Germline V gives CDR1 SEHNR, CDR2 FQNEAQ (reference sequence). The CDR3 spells CASSYGETGELFF. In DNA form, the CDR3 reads TGTGCCAGCAGCTATGGGGAGACCGGGGAGCTGTTTTTT.

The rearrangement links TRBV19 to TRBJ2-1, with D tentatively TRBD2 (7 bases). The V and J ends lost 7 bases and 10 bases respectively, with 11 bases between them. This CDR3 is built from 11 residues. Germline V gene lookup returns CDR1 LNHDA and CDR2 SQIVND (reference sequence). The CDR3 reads CASTGGREQFF. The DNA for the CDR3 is TGTGCCAGTACGGGGGGCAGGGAGCAGTTCTTC.

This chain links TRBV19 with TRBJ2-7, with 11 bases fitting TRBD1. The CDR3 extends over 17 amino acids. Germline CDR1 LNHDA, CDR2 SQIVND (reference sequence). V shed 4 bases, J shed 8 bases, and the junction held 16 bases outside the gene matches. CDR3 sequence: CASSTPWTGGGRTKQYF. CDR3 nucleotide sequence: TGTGCCAGTAGTACGCCATGGACAGGGGGCGGCAGGACGAAGCAGTACTTC.

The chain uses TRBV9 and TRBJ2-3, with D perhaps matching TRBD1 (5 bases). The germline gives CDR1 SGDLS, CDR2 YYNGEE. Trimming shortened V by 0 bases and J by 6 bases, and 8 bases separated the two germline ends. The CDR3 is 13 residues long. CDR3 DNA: TGTGCCAGCAGCGTAGTTTCAGGGGATACGCAGTATTTT. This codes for CASSVVSGDTQYF.

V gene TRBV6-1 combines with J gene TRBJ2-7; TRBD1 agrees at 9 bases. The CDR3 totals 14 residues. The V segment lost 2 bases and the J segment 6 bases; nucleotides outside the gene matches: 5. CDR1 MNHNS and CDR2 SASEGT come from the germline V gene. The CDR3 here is CASSELDRGGEQYF. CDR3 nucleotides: TGTGCCAGCAGTGAATTGGACAGGGGAGGCGAGCAGTACTTC.

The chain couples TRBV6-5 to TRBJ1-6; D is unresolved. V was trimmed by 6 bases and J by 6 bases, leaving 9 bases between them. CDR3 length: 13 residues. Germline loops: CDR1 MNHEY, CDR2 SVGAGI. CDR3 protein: CASRGSGNSPLHF. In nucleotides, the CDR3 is TGTGCCAGCAGGGGTTCAGGTAATTCACCCCTCCACTTT.